The T cell receptor (beta chain) under discussion was sequenced for a study of beta chain features in type 1 diabetes. The overall study: Age, gender and cell yields were similar between patients and healthy donors.

Per the germline V gene, CDR1 is SGHTA and CDR2 is FQGNSA. V lost 1 base to trimming and J lost 6 bases; unmatched junction nucleotides: 4. This CDR3 region has 15 residues. Comment on this clone: What it binds is unknown.

The study's findings and limits: A definitive answer on HLA type influencing TCRB rearrangement was not reached here. TCRB CDR3s from Type 1 diabetes patients were moderately but significantly shorter in all four CD4+ subsets.

Sorting of CD4+ naive, central memory, regulatory and stem cell-like memory cells was performed via CD45RO/CCR7/CD25/CD127/CD95/CD27. Expressed TCRB transcripts were sequenced, since all the RNA that had been isolated was reverse transcribed. Clones were sequenced by immunoSEQ multiplex PCR, and TCRdb holds only the in-frame ones, with some missing. Of about 620,000 clones listed, about 14% are singletons. This clonotype was obtained from a man between 18 and 29 years old in good health. The sample was naive CD4+ T cells from blood. The chain uses TRBV7-2 and TRBJ2-7; 12 nucleotides agree with TRBD1. The CDR3 sequence: CASSLVGTGGVEQYF. The CDR3 nucleotides are TGTGCCAGCAGCTTAGTGGGGACAGGGGGCGTCGAGCAGTACTTC.